One and the same sample provided the 19 T cell receptor beta chains below, sequenced in a study of T cell changes during pregnancy in multiple sclerosis. TCRdb's copy holds only in-frame clones and misses some; the assay was immunoSEQ multiplex PCR. The sample lists 30,000 to 45,000 clones; 92% were seen once. Sequenced here: CD8+ T cells from peripheral blood mononuclear cells, sampled before pregnancy. These TCRs come from a female donor with multiple sclerosis, enrolled in a pregnancy study.

The chain employs TRBV2 and TRBJ2-3; 7 bases are a match to TRBD2. From germline, CDR1 is SNHLY and CDR2 FYNNEI. V dropped 8 bases and J dropped 4; count of bases not matched to a gene: 12. The CDR3 totals 15 residues. The DNA for the CDR3 is TGTGCCAGCTCCTCGACAGCGGGGACCCCAGATACGCAGTATTTT. It encodes CASSSTAGTPDTQYF.

The chain has TRBV9 and TRBJ2-1, with 8 bases lining up with TRBD2. Losses at the gene ends were 0 bases for V and 6 bases for J; bases not matched to a gene: 8. The CDR3 length is 16 residues. Germline loops: CDR1 SGDLS, CDR2 YYNGEE. The CDR3 DNA is TGTGCCAGCAGCGTAGCTGTCAGCGGGAGAGCCAATGAGCAGTTCTTC. It codes for CASSVAVSGRANEQFF.

This clone was counted a few times. The rearrangement uses TRBV6-4 and TRBJ2-3; TRBD2 matches 8 bases. The CDR3 sequence is 14 residues long. Germline lookup yields CDR1 MRHNA and CDR2 SNTAGT. Germline trimming cut 0 bases from V and 4 bases from J; bases unmatched to any gene: 0. The chain's CDR3 is CASSDSAGADTQYF. For the CDR3, the DNA is TGTGCCAGCAGTGACTCAGCGGGAGCAGATACGCAGTATTTT.

The chain has TRBV27 and TRBJ2-1; 7 bases are a match to TRBD2. The CDR3 covers 15 residues. V gave up 0 bases and J gave up 3 bases; unmatched junction bases: 2. CDR1 is MNHEY and CDR2 is SMNVEV in the germline V gene (reference sequence). The CDR3 DNA reads TGTGCCAGCAGTTTATCTTCGGGGGGCTACAATGAGCAGTTCTTC. Encoded protein: CASSLSSGGYNEQFF.

As DNA, the CDR3 is TGTGCCAGCAGTTCCTCGGGACTGTTAAACATTCAGTACTTC. Protein sequence: CASSSSGLLNIQYF. The chain links TRBV27 to TRBJ2-4; possibly TRBD2 for D (6 bases). The germline gives CDR1 MNHEY, CDR2 SMNVEV (reference sequence). Trimming took off 4 bases at V and 6 bases at J, with 13 bases between the two ends. This CDR3 has 14 residues.

The chain carries TRBV12-1 and TRBJ1-1; the table's D call of TRBD1 was not tested on the DNA. TRBV12-1 is a pseudogene. CDR3 length equals 14 residues. The CDR3 protein is CASSFEQGCTEAFF. CDR3 bases: TGTGCCAGCAGCTTTGAACAGGGTTGCACTGAAGCTTTCTTT.

The rearrangement links TRBV16 to TRBJ1-1; 10 nucleotides agree with TRBD1. This CDR3 contains 16 residues. Germline lookup yields CDR1 KGHSY and CDR2 FQNENV. Trimming removed 0 bases from V and 7 bases from J; junction bases left unmatched: 8. In nucleotides, the CDR3 is TGTGCCAGCAGCCAATCGACAGGGGGCATTAGTGTTGAAGCTTTCTTT. It encodes CASSQSTGGISVEAFF. Together with reference TRBV16 and TRBJ1-1, the CDR3 gives the full variable domain: GEEVAQTPKHLVRGEGQKAKLYCAPIKGHSYVFWYQQVLKNEFKFLISFQNENVFDETGMPKERFSAKCLPNSPCSLEIQATKLEDSAVYFCASSQSTGGISVEAFFGQGTRLTVV.

The chain carries TRBV9 and TRBJ2-3, with 12 bases aligning to TRBD2. The CDR3 has 18 residues. V trimming: 0 bases; J trimming: 2 bases; junction bases outside the gene matches: 7. In germline, CDR1 is SGDLS, CDR2 YYNGEE. The CDR3 nucleotides read TGTGCCAGCAGCGTAGCTCGGACTAGCGGGGACCCCACAGATACGCAGTATTTT. This gives the protein CASSVARTSGDPTDTQYF.

This clone was seen more than once but under ten times. The rearrangement uses TRBV27 and TRBJ2-1; 8 bases match TRBD2. Germline CDR1 MNHEY, CDR2 SMNVEV (reference sequence). V lost 2 bases, J lost 9 bases, and 6 bases stayed unmatched. The CDR3 has 14 amino acids. CDR3 nucleotide sequence: TGTGCCAGCAGTTTAGCGGGAGGCGCGGGTGAGCAGTTCTTC. Residues: CASSLAGGAGEQFF.

J is TRBJ1-2 and V is TRBV27; D is possibly TRBD1 (6 bases). Trimming took 4 bases from V and 2 from J, leaving 11 bases between them. CDR3 length: 14 residues. Germline assignment: CDR1 MNHEY and CDR2 SMNVEV (reference sequence). CDR3 DNA: TGTGCCAGCAGTTCAGGACAGAGAAACTATGGCTACACCTTC. The encoded protein is CASSSGQRNYGYTF.

The chain links TRBV7-3 to TRBJ2-3; TRBD2 matches at 10 bases. The CDR3 covers 15 residues. The J segment lost 2 bases and the V segment lost 5 bases, leaving 4 bases of the junction unmatched. Germline V gene sequence: CDR1 SGHTA, CDR2 FQGTGA. The CDR3 is CASSASGGVTDTQYF. The CDR3 DNA follows: TGTGCCAGCAGCGCAAGCGGGGGGGTCACAGATACGCAGTATTTT. The variable domain in full, completed from reference TRBV7-3 and TRBJ2-3, reads GAGVSQTPSNKVTEKGKYVELRCDPISGHTALYWYRQSLGQGPEFLIYFQGTGAADDSGLPNDRFFAVRPEGSVSTLKIQRTERGDSAVYLCASSASGGVTDTQYFGPGTRLTVL.

The chain joins TRBV28 to TRBJ2-3; 8 positions agree with TRBD2. In germline, CDR1 is MDHEN, CDR2 SYDVKM. This CDR3 has 16 amino acids. Trimming at V came to 3 bases and at J to 2 bases, leaving 7 bases not matched to a gene. CDR3 sequence (DNA): TGTGCCAGCAGTTTTCTAGCGGGCCAACTCACAGATACGCAGTATTTT. Its translation is CASSFLAGQLTDTQYF.

V is TRBV7-6 and J is TRBJ2-3; TRBD1 agrees at 9 bases. The CDR3 loop spans 18 amino acids. The junction had 9 bases not matched to a gene; V was cut back by 2 bases and J by 0 bases. The germline V gene has CDR1 SGHVS and CDR2 FNYEAQ. The CDR3 region is CASSLPLAQGASTDTQYF. The CDR3 DNA reads as TGTGCCAGCAGCTTACCACTCGCACAGGGGGCGAGCACAGATACGCAGTATTTT.

The V call is TRBV11-2, the J call TRBJ2-1, with 8 bases identical to TRBD2. The CDR3 is 15 residues long. The germline gives CDR1 SGHAT, CDR2 FQNNGV. Trimming cost V 5 bases and J 1 base; bases outside gene matches: 4. CDR3 coding DNA: TGTGCCAGCAGCCCCAGCGGGAGTTCCTACAATGAGCAGTTCTTC. Residues: CASSPSGSSYNEQFF.

The J gene is TRBJ2-5, the V gene TRBV6-5; 9 bases line up with TRBD1. J was trimmed by 6 bases and V by 5 bases; bases with no gene match: 7. Germline V CDR1 and CDR2: MNHEY, SVGAGI. CDR3 length equals 14 residues. The CDR3 region is CASSTPTGGQTQYF. The CDR3 bases are TGTGCCAGCAGTACCCCGACAGGGGGACAGACCCAGTACTTC.

The V gene is TRBV6-5, the J gene TRBJ1-1, with D hard to call. V lost 6 bases and J 0 bases, leaving 11 bases between the germline ends. The CDR3 consists of 14 residues. Germline V gives CDR1 MNHEY, CDR2 SVGAGI. The CDR3 DNA reads as TGTGCCAGCAGAGAGAGTATTATGAACACTGAAGCTTTCTTT. Amino acid sequence: CASRESIMNTEAFF.

The V gene is TRBV6-6, the J gene TRBJ1-1; a weak D match, TRBD1 (6 bases). The germline V gene has CDR1 MNHNY and CDR2 SVGAGI (reference sequence). V lost 3 bases, J lost 3 bases, and 17 bases lay in between. This CDR3 region has 16 residues. For the CDR3, the DNA is TGTGCCAGCAGTTATGATAGGGGGGGTGAGGACACTGAAGCTTTCTTT. Its translation: CASSYDRGGEDTEAFF.

This clone was seen only once. This chain links TRBV7-3 with TRBJ2-1, with a possible D match to TRBD2 (5 bases). In germline, CDR1 is SGHTA, CDR2 FQGTGA. This CDR3 comprises 14 residues. V was shortened by 4 bases and J by 3 bases, with 10 bases between the two germline ends. The CDR3 is CASSSGLGYNEQFF. The CDR3 DNA reads TGTGCCAGCAGCTCAGGACTCGGCTACAATGAGCAGTTCTTC. The full variable domain, completed using reference TRBV7-3 and TRBJ2-1, is GAGVSQTPSNKVTEKGKYVELRCDPISGHTALYWYRQSLGQGPEFLIYFQGTGAADDSGLPNDRFFAVRPEGSVSTLKIQRTERGDSAVYLCASSSGLGYNEQFFGPGTRLTVL.

V usage is TRBV2 and J usage is TRBJ2-7; 9 bases line up with TRBD2. The germline V gene encodes CDR1 SNHLY and CDR2 FYNNEI. The CDR3 is 18 residues long. The J segment lost 3 bases and the V segment lost 6 bases, leaving 18 bases of the junction unmatched. The CDR3 region has the DNA TGTGCCAGCAGGGTCGACAGGCGAGGGGCGGGAGGGCTCTACGAGCAGTACTTC. Its protein product is CASRVDRRGAGGLYEQYF.